This is a list of T cell receptor beta chains from one sample in a study of cytomegalovirus exposure and HLA in healthy donors. TCRdb's copy holds only in-frame clones and misses some; the assay was immunoSEQ multiplex PCR. The sample holds 200,000 or so clones, more than 65% seen once. The sequencing sample was made of PBMCs. Receptors were obtained from a woman aged 30 to 39 in good health and CMV-seropositive. Both conserved end residues are part of each CDR3.

cdr3_aa v_call
CASRSPGTGRLGYTF TRBV6-6
CASSEEAGGEETQYF TRBV6-1
CASSLSYMNTEAFF TRBV5-1
CASSARRTGVYNQPQHF TRBV5-6
CASTRVMGGDYEQYF TRBV27
CASSLGTVLYEQYF TRBV27
CASSLAVEQFF TRBV6-1
CASSPWGTQETQYF TRBV27
CASSVGPLADYGYTF TRBV9
CASSGAGGHEQYF TRBV2
CASSPSIRYRGTGANVLTF TRBV7-9
CASSLDSPSTDTQYF TRBV5-1
CASSQAGTLNYGYTF TRBV2
CASSPRTNYGYTF TRBV5-6
CSARVWSVQYF TRBV20-1
CSVEGAQQTQYF TRBV29-1
CASSLLVGTANSGANVLTF TRBV28
CASWGDTGELFF TRBV6-1
CASSLNSGRMGEQYF TRBV7-2
CASSFDSNQPQHF TRBV7-3
CASSLQGKNTEAFF TRBV5-6
CASSAGTAAVTDTQYF TRBV6-1
CASSRLAGGSSYNEQFF TRBV2
CASRADSMNTEAFF TRBV2
CASSPAGSYEQYF TRBV19
CASSEGARNTEAFF TRBV2